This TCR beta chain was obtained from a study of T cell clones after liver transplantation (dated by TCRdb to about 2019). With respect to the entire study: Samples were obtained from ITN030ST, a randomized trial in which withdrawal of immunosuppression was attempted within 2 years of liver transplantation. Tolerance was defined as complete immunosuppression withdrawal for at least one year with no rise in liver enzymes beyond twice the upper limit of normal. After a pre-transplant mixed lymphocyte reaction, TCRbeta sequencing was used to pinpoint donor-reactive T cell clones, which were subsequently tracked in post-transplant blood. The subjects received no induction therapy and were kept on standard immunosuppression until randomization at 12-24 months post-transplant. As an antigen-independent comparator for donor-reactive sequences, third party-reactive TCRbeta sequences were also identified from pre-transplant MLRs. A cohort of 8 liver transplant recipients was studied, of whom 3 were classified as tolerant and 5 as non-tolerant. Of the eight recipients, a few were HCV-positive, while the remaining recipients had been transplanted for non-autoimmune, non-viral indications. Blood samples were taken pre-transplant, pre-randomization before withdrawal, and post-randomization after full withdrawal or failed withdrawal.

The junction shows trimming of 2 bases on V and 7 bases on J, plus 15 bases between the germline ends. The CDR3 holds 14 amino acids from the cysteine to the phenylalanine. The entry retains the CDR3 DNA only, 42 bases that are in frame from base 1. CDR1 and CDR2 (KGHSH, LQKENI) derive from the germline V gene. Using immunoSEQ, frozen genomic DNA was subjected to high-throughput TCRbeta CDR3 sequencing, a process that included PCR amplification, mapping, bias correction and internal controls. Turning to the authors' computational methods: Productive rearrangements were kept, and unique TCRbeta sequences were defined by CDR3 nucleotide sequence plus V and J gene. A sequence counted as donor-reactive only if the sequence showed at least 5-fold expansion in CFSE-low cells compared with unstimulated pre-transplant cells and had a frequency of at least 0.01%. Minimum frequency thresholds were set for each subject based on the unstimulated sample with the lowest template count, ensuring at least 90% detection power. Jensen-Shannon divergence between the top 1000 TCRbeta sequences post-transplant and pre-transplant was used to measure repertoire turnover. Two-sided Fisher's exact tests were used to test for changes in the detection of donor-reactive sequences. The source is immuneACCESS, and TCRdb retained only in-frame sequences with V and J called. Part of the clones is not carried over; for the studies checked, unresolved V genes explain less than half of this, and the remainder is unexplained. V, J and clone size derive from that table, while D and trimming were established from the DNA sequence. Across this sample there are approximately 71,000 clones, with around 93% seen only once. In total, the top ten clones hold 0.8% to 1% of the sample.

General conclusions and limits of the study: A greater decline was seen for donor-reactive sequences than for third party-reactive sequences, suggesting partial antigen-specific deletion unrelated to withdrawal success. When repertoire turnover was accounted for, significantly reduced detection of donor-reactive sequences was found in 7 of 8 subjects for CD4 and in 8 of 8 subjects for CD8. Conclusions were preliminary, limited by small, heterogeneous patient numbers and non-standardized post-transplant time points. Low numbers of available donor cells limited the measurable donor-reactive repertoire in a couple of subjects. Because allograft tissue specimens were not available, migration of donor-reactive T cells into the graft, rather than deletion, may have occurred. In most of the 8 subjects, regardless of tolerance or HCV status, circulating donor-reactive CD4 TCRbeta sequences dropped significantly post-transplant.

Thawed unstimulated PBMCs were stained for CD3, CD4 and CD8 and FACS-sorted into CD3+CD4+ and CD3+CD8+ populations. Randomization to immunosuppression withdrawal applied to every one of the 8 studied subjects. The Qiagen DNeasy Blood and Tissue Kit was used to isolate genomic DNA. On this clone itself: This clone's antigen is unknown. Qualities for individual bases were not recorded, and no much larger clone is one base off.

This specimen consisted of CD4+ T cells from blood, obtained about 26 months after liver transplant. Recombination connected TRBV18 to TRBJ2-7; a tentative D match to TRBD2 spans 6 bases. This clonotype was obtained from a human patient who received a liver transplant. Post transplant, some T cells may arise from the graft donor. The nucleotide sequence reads TGTGCCAGCTCACCAGGACTGGGACTCGGAGAGCAGTACTTC. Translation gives CASSPGLGLGEQYF. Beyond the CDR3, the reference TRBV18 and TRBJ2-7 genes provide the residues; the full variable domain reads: NAGVMQNPRHLVRRRGQEARLRCSPMKGHSHVYWYRQLPEEGLKFMVYLQKENIIDESGMPKERFSAEFPKEGPSILRIQQVVRGDSAAYFCASSPGLGLGEQYFGPGTRLTVT.